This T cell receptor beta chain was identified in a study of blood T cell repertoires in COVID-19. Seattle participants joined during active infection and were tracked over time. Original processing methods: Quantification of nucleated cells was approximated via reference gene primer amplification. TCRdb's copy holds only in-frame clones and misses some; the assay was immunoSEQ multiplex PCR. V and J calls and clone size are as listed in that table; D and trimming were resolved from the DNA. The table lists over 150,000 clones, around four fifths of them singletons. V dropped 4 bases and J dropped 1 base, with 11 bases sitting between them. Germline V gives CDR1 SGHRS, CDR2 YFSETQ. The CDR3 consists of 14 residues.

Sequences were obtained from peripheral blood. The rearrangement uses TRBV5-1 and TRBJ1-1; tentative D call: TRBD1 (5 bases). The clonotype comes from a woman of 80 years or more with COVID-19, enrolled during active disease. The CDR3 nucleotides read TGCGCCAGCAGCCGGGGGGAATGGAACACTGAAGCTTTCTTT. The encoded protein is CASSRGEWNTEAFF.